Following are 8 T cell receptor beta chains from one sample sequenced in a study of response to subunit inactivated influenza vaccine. TCRdb used MiXCR to reprocess the RT-PCR reads, holding one entry per CDR3 protein. The sample consists of around 520,000 distinct CDR3 sequences, about 25% of them appearing once. The input for sequencing was CD4+ T cells sorted from PBMCs, taken roughly 5 days after vaccination. These receptors came from a man over 45 who received an inactivated influenza vaccine.

Note on this clonotype: Germline is not matched at one junction end, which may reflect a read error. This chain joins TRBV28 and TRBJ2-5; 11 bases are shared with TRBD2. This CDR3 contains 16 residues. Germline CDR1 is MDHEN and CDR2 is SYDVKM. CDR3 sequence (DNA): TGTGCCAGCAGTCCTCTAGCGGGGGGTCCCAAAGAGACGCAGTACTTC. Encoded protein: CASSPLAGGPKETQYF. The whole variable domain, filled in from reference TRBV28 and TRBJ2-5, reads DVKVTQSSRYLVKRTGEKVFLECVQDMDHENMFWYRQDPGLGLRLIYFSYDVKMKEKGDIPEGYSVSREKKERFSLILESASTNQTSMYLCASSPLAGGPKETQYFGPGTRLLVL.

The gene calls are TRBV7-6 and TRBJ2-3, with a tentative D call TRBD2 (6 bases). CDR1 and CDR2 from the germline V gene are SGHVS and FNYEAQ. The V end was cut by 4 bases, the J end by 0 bases, with 17 bases between. The CDR3 has 17 residues. CDR3 nucleotides: TGTGCCAGCAGCTCCCCGGTCGGGGGAAGGAGCACAGATACGCAGTATTTT. Translated, it gives CASSSPVGGRSTDTQYF.

This chain joins TRBV5-1 and TRBJ1-1; 10 nucleotides line up with TRBD1. V was pared by 4 bases and J by 0 bases, with 3 bases of the junction left unmatched. The CDR3 runs to 15 residues. The germline gives CDR1 SGHRS, CDR2 YFSETQ. CDR3 nucleotide sequence: TGCGCCAGCAGCCGTGGACAGGGGGTGAACACTGAAGCTTTCTTT. It specifies CASSRGQGVNTEAFF.

The chain joins TRBV12-3 or TRBV12-4 to TRBJ2-2; 11 nucleotides agree with TRBD2. The V segment lost 5 bases and the J segment 4 bases; nucleotides outside the gene matches: 6. There are 16 residues in the CDR3. CDR3 bases: TGTGCCAGCAGTCCTTATGGACTAGCGGGCACCGGGGAGCTGTTTTTT. Encoded protein: CASSPYGLAGTGELFF.

V is TRBV28 and J is TRBJ1-2, with TRBD1 identical over 7 bases. The ends lost 3 bases at V and 4 bases at J; junction bases unmatched: 5. The length of the CDR3 is 14 residues. Germline CDR1 MDHEN, CDR2 SYDVKM. DNA for the CDR3: TGTGCCAGCAGTTTCGGACAGGCCGCCTATGGCTACACCTTC. Amino acids: CASSFGQAAYGYTF.

In its sample, this clonotype was seen a few times. V is TRBV7-2 and J is TRBJ2-3, with TRBD1 matching 9 bases. This CDR3 is built from 15 residues. The trim removed 6 bases at V and 2 bases at J, leaving 6 bases unmatched. Germline lookup yields CDR1 SGHTA and CDR2 FQGNSA. CDR3 in DNA: TGTGCCAGCAGACCCGGGACAGGGAACACAGATACGCAGTATTTT. Protein sequence: CASRPGTGNTDTQYF. Full variable domain (rest looked up from reference TRBV7-2 and TRBJ2-3): GAGVSQSPSNKVTEKGKDVELRCDPISGHTALYWYRQSLGQGLEFLIYFQGNSAPDKSGLPSDRFSAERTGGSVSTLTIQRTQQEDSAVYLCASRPGTGNTDTQYFGPGTRLTVL.

In its sample, this clonotype was seen a few times. This chain links TRBV6-2 or TRBV6-3 with TRBJ1-1; no clear D. CDR3 length: 12 amino acids. The ends were cut back, 2 bases at V and 5 bases at J, with 6 bases in the middle. The germline V gene encodes CDR1 MNHEY and CDR2 SVGEGT. CDR3: CASSYVPTEAFF. The CDR3 DNA reads as TGTGCCAGCAGTTACGTCCCTACTGAAGCTTTCTTT.

This rearrangement joins TRBV7-9 to TRBJ2-3; 8 positions agree with TRBD1. Unmatched junction bases numbered 6, after V lost 5 bases and J lost 5 bases. Per the germline V gene, CDR1 is SEHNR and CDR2 is FQNEAQ (reference sequence). The length of the CDR3 is 14 residues. The CDR3 DNA reads as TGTGCCAGCAGCGGACAGGGAGGCCTAGATACGCAGTATTTT. As protein: CASSGQGGLDTQYF.